This T cell receptor beta chain was identified in a study of T cell repertoires in ileal Crohn's disease. Clones were sequenced by immunoSEQ multiplex PCR, and TCRdb holds only the in-frame ones, with some missing. The table shows roughly 8,500 clones, with 79% occurring only once. Time point denoted: neoterminal ileum biopsy at postoperative endoscopy, about 6 months after surgery. The CDR3 sequence is 14 residues long. From germline, CDR1 is PRHDT and CDR2 FYEKMQ (reference sequence). J was trimmed by 0 bases and V by 2 bases; bases with no gene match: 0. The sample consisted of ileal tissue. The chain joins TRBV13 to TRBJ2-5, with TRBD2 matching 7 bases. This clonotype originated in an adult with Crohn's disease. The CDR3 nucleotides are TGTGCCAGCAGCTTACGGGGGGACCAAGAGACCCAGTACTTC. Its translation: CASSLRGDQETQYF.